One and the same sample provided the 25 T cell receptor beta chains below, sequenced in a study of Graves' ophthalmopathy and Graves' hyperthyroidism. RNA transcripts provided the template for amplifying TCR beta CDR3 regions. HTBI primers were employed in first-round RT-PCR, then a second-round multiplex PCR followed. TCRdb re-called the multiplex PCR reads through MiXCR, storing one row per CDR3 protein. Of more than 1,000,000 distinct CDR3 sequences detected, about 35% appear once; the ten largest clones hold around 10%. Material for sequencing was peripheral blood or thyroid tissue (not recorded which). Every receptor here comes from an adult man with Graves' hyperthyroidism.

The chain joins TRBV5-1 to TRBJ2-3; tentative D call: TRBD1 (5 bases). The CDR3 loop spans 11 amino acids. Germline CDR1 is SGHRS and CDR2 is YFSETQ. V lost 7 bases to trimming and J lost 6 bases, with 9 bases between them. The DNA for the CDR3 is TGCGCCAGCTCTAGACAGGATACGCAGTATTTT. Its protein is CASSRQDTQYF.

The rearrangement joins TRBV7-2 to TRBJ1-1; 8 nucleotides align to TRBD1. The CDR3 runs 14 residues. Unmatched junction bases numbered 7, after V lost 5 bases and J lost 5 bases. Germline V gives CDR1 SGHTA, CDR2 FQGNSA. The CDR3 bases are TGTGCCAGCAGCCTACAGGGGGTTTCGACTGAAGCTTTCTTT. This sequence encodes CASSLQGVSTEAFF.

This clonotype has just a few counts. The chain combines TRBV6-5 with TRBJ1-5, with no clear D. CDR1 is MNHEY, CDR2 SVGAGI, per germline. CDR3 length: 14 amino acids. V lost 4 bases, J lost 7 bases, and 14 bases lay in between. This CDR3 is CASSFRRVGQPQHF. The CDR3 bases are TGTGCCAGCAGTTTTAGAAGGGTAGGACAGCCCCAGCATTTT.

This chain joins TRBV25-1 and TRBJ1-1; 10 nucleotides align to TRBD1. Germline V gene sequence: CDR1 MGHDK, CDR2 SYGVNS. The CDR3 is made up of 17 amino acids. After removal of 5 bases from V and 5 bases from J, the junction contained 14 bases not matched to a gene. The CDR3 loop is CASSPQPGTGVGTEAFF. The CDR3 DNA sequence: TGTGCCAGCAGTCCCCAACCCGGGACAGGGGTTGGGACTGAAGCTTTCTTT.

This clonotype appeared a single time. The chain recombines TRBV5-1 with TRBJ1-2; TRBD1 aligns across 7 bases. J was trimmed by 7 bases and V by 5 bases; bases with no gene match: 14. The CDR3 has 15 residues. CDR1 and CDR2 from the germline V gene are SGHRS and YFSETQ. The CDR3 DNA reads TGCGCCAGCAGAGATCGGGGGACAGTGGGGCCTGGCTACACCTTC. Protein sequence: CASRDRGTVGPGYTF.

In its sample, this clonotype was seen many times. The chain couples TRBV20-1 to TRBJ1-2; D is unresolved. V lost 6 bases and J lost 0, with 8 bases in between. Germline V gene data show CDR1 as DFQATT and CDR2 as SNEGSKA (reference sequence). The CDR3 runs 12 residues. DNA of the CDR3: TGCAGTGCCGAGACACCTAACTATGGCTACACCTTC. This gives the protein CSAETPNYGYTF.

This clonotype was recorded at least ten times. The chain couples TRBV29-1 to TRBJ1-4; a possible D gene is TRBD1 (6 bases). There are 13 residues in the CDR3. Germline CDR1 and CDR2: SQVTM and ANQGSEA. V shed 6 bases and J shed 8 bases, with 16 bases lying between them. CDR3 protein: CSVGTSSYEKLFF. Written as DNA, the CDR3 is TGCAGCGTCGGGACATCGTCTTACGAAAAACTGTTTTTT.

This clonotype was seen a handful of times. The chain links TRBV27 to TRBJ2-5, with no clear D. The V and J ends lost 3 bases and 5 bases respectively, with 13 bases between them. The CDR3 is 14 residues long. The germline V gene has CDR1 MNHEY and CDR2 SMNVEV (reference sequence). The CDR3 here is CASSLMGFGETQYF. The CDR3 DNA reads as TGTGCCAGCAGTTTGATGGGCTTTGGGGAGACCCAGTACTTC.

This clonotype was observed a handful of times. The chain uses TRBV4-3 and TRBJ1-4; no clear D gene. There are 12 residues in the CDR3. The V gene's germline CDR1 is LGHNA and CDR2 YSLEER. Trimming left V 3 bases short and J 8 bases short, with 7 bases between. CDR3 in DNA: TGCGCCAGCAGCCACCACCCGGAAAAACTGTTTTTT. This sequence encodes CASSHHPEKLFF.

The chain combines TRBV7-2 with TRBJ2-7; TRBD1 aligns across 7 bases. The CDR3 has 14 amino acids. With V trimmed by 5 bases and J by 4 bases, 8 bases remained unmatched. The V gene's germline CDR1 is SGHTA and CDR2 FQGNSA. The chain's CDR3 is CASSVVGGGYEQYF. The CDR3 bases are TGTGCCAGCAGCGTTGTAGGGGGCGGTTACGAGCAGTACTTC.

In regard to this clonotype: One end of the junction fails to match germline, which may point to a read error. The CDR3 loop reads CASSPDTNYGHTF. The CDR3 DNA is TGTGCCAGCAGCCCCGACACTAACTATGGCCACACCTTC. The genes are TRBV5-6 and TRBJ1-2; D ambiguous. Germline V gene sequence: CDR1 SGHDT, CDR2 YYEEEE. The CDR3 covers 13 residues.

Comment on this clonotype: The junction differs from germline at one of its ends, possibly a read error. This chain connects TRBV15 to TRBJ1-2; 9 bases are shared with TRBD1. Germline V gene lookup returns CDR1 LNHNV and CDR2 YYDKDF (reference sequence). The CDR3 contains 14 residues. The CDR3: CASSATGGGDGYTF. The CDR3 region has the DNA TGTGCCAGCAGCGCAACAGGGGGCGGTGATGGCTACACCTTC.

The CDR3 is CATLGVAGAQPQHF. The CDR3 DNA is TGTGCCACGTTAGGGGTGGCGGGGGCTCAGCCCCAGCATTTT. The chain links TRBV10-3 to TRBJ1-5, with D possibly being TRBD1 (6 bases). V was trimmed by 10 bases and J by 6 bases, leaving 19 bases between them. Germline V lookup: CDR1 ENHRY, CDR2 SYGVKD. The CDR3 consists of 14 residues.

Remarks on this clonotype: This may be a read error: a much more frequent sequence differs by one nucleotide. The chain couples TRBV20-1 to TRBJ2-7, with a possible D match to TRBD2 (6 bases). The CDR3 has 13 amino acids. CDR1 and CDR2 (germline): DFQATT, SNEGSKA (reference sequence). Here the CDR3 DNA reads TGCGGTGCATTGGAGGGTTTTTCCTACGAGCAGTACTTC. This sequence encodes CGALEGFSYEQYF.

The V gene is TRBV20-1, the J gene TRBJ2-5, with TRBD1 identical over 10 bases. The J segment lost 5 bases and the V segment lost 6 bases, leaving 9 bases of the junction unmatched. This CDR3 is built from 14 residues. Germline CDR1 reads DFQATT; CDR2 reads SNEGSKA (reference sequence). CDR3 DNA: TGCAGTGCGGGACGACAGGGGGCTTCGGAGACCCAGTACTTC. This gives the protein CSAGRQGASETQYF.

In DNA, the CDR3 is TGCAGCGTCCAATCATCGGGGAGCTATCCCCAGTACTTC. Protein: CSVQSSGSYPQYF. V and J are TRBV29-1 and TRBJ2-5; D is perhaps TRBD2 (5 bases). V dropped 6 bases and J dropped 9 bases, with 20 bases sitting between them. Germline V lookup: CDR1 SQVTM, CDR2 ANQGSEA. The CDR3 is made up of 13 amino acids.

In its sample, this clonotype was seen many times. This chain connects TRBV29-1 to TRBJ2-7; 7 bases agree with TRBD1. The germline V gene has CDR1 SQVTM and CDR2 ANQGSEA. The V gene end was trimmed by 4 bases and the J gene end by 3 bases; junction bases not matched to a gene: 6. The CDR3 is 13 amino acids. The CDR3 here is CSVGQGVFYEQYF. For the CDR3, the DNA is TGCAGCGTTGGTCAGGGGGTCTTCTACGAGCAGTACTTC.

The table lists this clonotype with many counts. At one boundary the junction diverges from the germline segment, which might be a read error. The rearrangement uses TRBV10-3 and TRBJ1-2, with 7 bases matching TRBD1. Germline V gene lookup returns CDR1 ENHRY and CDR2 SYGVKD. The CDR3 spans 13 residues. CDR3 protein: CASSKGQVDGYTF. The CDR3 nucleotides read TGTGCCAGCAGTAAAGGACAGGTCGATGGCTACACCTTC.

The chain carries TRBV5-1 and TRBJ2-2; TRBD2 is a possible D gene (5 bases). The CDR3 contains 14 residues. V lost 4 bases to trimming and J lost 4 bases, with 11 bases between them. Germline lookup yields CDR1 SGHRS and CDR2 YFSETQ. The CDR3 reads CASSPGSVTGELFF. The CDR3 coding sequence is TGCGCCAGCAGCCCGGGATCGGTCACCGGGGAGCTGTTTTTT.

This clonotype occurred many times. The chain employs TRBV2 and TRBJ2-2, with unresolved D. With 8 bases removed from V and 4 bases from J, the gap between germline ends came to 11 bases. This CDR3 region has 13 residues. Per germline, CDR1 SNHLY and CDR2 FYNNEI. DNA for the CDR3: TGTGCCAGCCCTCCTGGGTCCACCGGGGAGCTGTTTTTT. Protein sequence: CASPPGSTGELFF.

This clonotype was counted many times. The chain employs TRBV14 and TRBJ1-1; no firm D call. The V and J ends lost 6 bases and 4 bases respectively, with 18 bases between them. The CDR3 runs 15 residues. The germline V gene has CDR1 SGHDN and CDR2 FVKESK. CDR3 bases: TGTGCCAGCAGTCCGCGAGTAGGAGGGCGCACTGAAGCTTTCTTT. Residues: CASSPRVGGRTEAFF.

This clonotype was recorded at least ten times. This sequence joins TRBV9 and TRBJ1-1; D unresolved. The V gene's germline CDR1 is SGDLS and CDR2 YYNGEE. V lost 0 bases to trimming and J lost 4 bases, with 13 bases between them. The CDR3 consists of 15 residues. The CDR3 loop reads CASSVGPGLGTEAFF. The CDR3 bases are TGTGCCAGCAGCGTAGGGCCCGGTTTGGGCACTGAAGCTTTCTTT. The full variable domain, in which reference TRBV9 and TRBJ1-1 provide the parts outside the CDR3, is DSGVTQTPKHLITATGQRVTLRCSPRSGDLSVYWYQQSLDQGLQFLIQYYNGEERAKGNILERFSAQQFPDLHSELNLSSLELGDSALYFCASSVGPGLGTEAFFGQGTRLTVV.

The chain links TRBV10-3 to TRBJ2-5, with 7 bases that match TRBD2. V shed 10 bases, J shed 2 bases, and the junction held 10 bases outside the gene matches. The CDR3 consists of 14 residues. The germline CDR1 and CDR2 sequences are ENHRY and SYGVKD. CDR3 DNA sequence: TGTGCCACCGCCTGGGGGGGGACTCAAGAGACCCAGTACTTC. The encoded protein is CATAWGGTQETQYF.

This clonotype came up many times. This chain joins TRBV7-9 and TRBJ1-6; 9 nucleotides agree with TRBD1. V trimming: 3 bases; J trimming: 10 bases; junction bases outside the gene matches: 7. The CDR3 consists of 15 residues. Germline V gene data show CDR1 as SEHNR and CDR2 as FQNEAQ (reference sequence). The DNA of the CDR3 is TGTGCCAGCAGCTTTTTCCAGGACAGGGGCTCACCCCTCCACTTT. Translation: CASSFFQDRGSPLHF.

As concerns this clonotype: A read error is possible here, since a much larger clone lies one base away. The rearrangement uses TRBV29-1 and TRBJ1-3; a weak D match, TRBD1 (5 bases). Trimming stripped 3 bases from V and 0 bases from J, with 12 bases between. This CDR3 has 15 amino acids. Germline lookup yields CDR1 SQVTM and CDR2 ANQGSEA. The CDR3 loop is CSVDGGTSSGNTIYF. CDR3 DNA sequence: TGCAGCGTTGATGGGGGAACGAGCTCTGGAAACACCATATATTTT.